The rows below give T cell receptor beta chains drawn from one sample of a study of post-analysis software for immune sequencing data. TCRdb reanalysed the PCR reads using MiXCR and keeps one entry per CDR3 protein. The sample records 750,000 to 950,000 distinct CDR3 sequences, about 50% being singletons. The source material was blood. The receptor source for this set is a girl aged 10-17 years with multiple sclerosis. Both conserved end residues are part of each CDR3. A D gene is named only where the DNA matches it firmly. The size entry is marked missing in some rows and otherwise reads once, few, many or a size class.

TRBD2,TRBJ2-7,-,TRBV15,CATSSYPGTSNYEQYF,TGTGCCACCAGCAGCTACCCCGGGACTAGTAACTACGAGCAGTACTTC
TRBD2,TRBJ2-1,-,TRBV15,CATSREESGRAGSEQFF,TGTGCCACCAGCAGAGAGGAAAGCGGGAGGGCCGGTAGTGAGCAGTTCTTC
-,TRBJ1-4,-,TRBV2,CASSERGPGEKLFF,TGTGCCAGCAGTGAACGGGGGCCAGGCGAAAAACTGTTTTTT
TRBD1,TRBJ2-1,-,TRBV9,CASSVEASGGNEQFF,TGTGCCAGCAGCGTAGAGGCCTCAGGGGGCAATGAGCAGTTCTTC
-,TRBJ2-7,-,TRBV5-1,CASSSYMGSSDEQYF,TGCGCCAGCAGCTCGTATATGGGGTCAAGTGACGAGCAGTACTTC
-,TRBJ2-7,-,TRBV5-1,CASSPEQGYEQYF,TGCGCCAGCAGCCCTGAACAGGGATACGAGCAGTACTTC
-,TRBJ2-7,-,TRBV20-1,CSARGGSSEQYF,TGCAGTGCTAGAGGCGGATCTAGCGAGCAGTACTTC
-,TRBJ2-1,-,TRBV20-1,CSARDRAGISSYNEQFF,TGCAGTGCTAGAGATAGGGCGGGAATAAGCTCCTACAATGAGCAGTTCTTC
TRBD1,TRBJ2-6,-,TRBV6-5,CASSSFPGQGAFGANVLTF,TGTGCCAGCAGTTCCTTTCCGGGACAGGGGGCGTTTGGGGCCAACGTCCTGACTTTC
TRBD1,TRBJ2-5,-,TRBV20-1,CSAPRRTGWETQYF,TGCAGTGCCCCCAGGCGGACAGGGTGGGAGACCCAGTACTTC
-,TRBJ2-5,few,TRBV12-3/TRBV12-4,CASSSLGSPQETQYF,TGTGCCAGCAGTTCCCTAGGTTCCCCCCAAGAGACCCAGTACTTC
-,TRBJ1-2,-,TRBV20-1,CRGDVQRGRCGYTF,TGCAGAGGGGACGTCCAAAGGGGTCGATGTGGCTACACCTTC
-,TRBJ1-1,few,TRBV20-1,CSARDRVTGTTAGIAFF,TGCAGTGCTAGAGATCGGGTTACAGGGACCACTGCGGGGATCGCTTTCTTT
TRBD1,TRBJ2-7,-,TRBV28,CASSLPPGTGPYEQYF,TGTGCCAGCAGCCTACCCCCCGGGACAGGGCCCTACGAGCAGTACTTC
TRBD2,TRBJ2-7,-,TRBV7-9,CASSSSGTSGIYEQYF,TGTGCCAGCAGCTCCTCCGGGACTAGCGGGATCTACGAGCAGTACTTC
-,TRBJ2-7,-,TRBV25-1,CASRTQGHEQYF,TGTGCCAGCAGGACTCAGGGCCACGAGCAGTACTTC
-,TRBJ1-2,-,TRBV29-1,CSVGQIYGYTF,TGCAGCGTTGGTCAGATCTATGGCTACACCTTC
-,TRBJ1-5,-,TRBV20-1,CSVILRANQPQHF,TGCAGTGTCATCCTAAGGGCGAATCAGCCCCAGCATTTT
TRBD1,TRBJ2-7,-,TRBV4-1,CASSQLLGTGDEQYF,TGCGCCAGCAGCCAACTTCTGGGGACAGGGGACGAGCAGTACTTC
-,TRBJ2-3,-,TRBV5-1,CASSPGWTTDTQYF,TGCGCCAGCAGCCCGGGCTGGACCACAGATACGCAGTATTTT
-,TRBJ2-7,-,TRBV14,CASSQDKGYYEQYF,TGTGCCAGCAGCCAAGATAAAGGCTACTACGAGCAGTACTTC
TRBD2,TRBJ2-5,-,TRBV5-1,CASSSAALAGVVGYQETQYF,TGCGCCAGCAGCTCGGCGGCCCTAGCGGGAGTGGTCGGGTACCAAGAGACCCAGTACTTC
-,TRBJ2-1,-,TRBV3-1,CASSSRQDNEQFF,TGTGCCAGCAGCTCCCGACAGGACAATGAGCAGTTCTTC
TRBD1,TRBJ2-7,-,TRBV29-1,CSAKDRGRYEQYF,TGCAGCGCCAAGGACAGGGGAAGGTACGAGCAGTACTTC
-,TRBJ1-6,-,TRBV15,CATSALGGNSSPLHF,TGTGCCACCAGCGCCCTGGGGGGAAACAGCTCACCCCTCCACTTT
TRBD1,TRBJ1-2,-,TRBV2,CASSVLEGAYTF,TGTGCCAGCAGTGTTCTTGAGGGGGCATACACCTTC
TRBD2,TRBJ2-7,few,TRBV20-1,CSAPPPGTSGRYEQYF,TGCAGTGCTCCCCCCCCTGGGACTAGCGGGAGGTACGAGCAGTACTTC
TRBD1,TRBJ1-1,-,TRBV29-1,CSVYGQGKTAFF,TGCAGCGTTTACGGACAGGGCAAGACGGCTTTCTTT
-,TRBJ1-2,once,TRBV9,CVSSVDPNYGYTF,TGTGTCAGCAGCGTCGACCCTAACTATGGCTACACCTTC
TRBD2,TRBJ2-7,-,TRBV5-1,CASSSGLAGGIYEQYF,TGCGCCAGCAGCTCGGGACTAGCGGGGGGGATCTACGAGCAGTACTTC
TRBD1,TRBJ2-1,-,TRBV18,CASSPGTEASGGYYNEQFF,TGTGCCAGCTCACCCGGGACAGAGGCCTCGGGTGGCTACTACAATGAGCAGTTCTTC
TRBD2,TRBJ2-7,few,TRBV29-1,CSVVPGTSGRDYSYEQYF,TGCAGCGTCGTACCCGGGACTAGCGGGAGGGATTACTCCTACGAGCAGTACTTC
TRBD2,TRBJ2-1,few,TRBV3-1,CASSLGLAGGPFEQFF,TGTGCCAGCAGCCTGGGACTAGCGGGAGGGCCTTTTGAGCAGTTCTTC
TRBD2,TRBJ2-3,-,TRBV6-2/TRBV6-3,CASSTGLADTDTQYF,TGTGCCAGCAGTACGGGACTAGCGGACACAGATACGCAGTATTTT
TRBD1,TRBJ2-7,-,TRBV5-1,CASSYPDRCYEQYF,TGCGCCAGCAGCTACCCGGACAGGTGCTACGAGCAGTACTTC
-,TRBJ2-7,-,TRBV20-1,CSASDAVGGEQYF,TGCAGTGCTAGCGATGCGGTGGGGGGCGAGCAGTACTTC
-,TRBJ2-7,-,TRBV29-1,CSVEDRGRSYEQYF,TGCAGCGTTGAAGATCGGGGCAGATCCTACGAGCAGTACTTC
-,TRBJ2-5,-,TRBV20-1,CSAGTDRPGGKTQYF,TGCAGTGCCGGCACGGACAGGCCCGGCGGGAAGACCCAGTACTTC
-,TRBJ1-6,-,TRBV5-1,CASSLDGYASPLHF,TGCGCCAGCAGCTTGGACGGATACGCTTCACCCCTCCACTTT
-,TRBJ2-1,-,TRBV12-3/TRBV12-4,CASRYGWDSMYNEQFF,TGTGCCAGCAGGTACGGGTGGGACTCGATGTACAATGAGCAGTTCTTC
-,TRBJ2-5,-,TRBV12-3/TRBV12-4,CASSPDVVAFEQYF,TGTGCCAGCAGTCCAGACGTGGTGGCGTTTGAGCAGTACTTC
-,TRBJ1-2,few,TRBV6-4,CASSDSSSGYGYTF,TGTGCCAGCAGTGACTCGTCTTCGGGTTATGGCTACACCTTC
TRBD2,TRBJ2-1,-,TRBV29-1,CSGLTSGGNNEQFF,TGCAGCGGACTGACTAGCGGGGGTAACAATGAGCAGTTCTTC
TRBD1,TRBJ1-2,few,TRBV6-6,CASSQRTGDYGYTF,TGTGCCAGCAGTCAGCGGACAGGGGACTATGGCTACACCTTC
-,TRBJ2-5,-,TRBV29-1,CSVEDQGGEQYF,TGCAGCGTTGAAGATCAAGGTGGGGAGCAGTACTTC
TRBD1,TRBJ2-7,once,TRBV7-9,CASSLPSGQGAYEQYF,TGTGCCAGCAGCTTACCCTCGGGACAGGGGGCCTACGAGCAGTACTTC
-,TRBJ1-1,-,TRBV4-1,CASSQADRVNTEAFF,TGCGCCAGCAGCCAAGCGGATCGGGTTAACACTGAAGCTTTCTTT
TRBD1,TRBJ1-1,-,TRBV29-1,CSIGGQGTEAFF,TGCAGTATCGGGGGACAGGGCACTGAAGCTTTCTTT